The 8 T cell receptor beta chains presented below share a single source sample, sequenced in a study of OX40 agonist ivuxolimab in advanced cancers. Using immunoSEQ multiplex PCR, the repertoire was profiled, and TCRdb retains in-frame clones only, with some absent. The sample records about 77,000 clones, over 85% being singletons. Material: CD4+ or CD8+ T cells sorted from blood, obtained in a trial of the OX40 agonist ivuxolimab. Receptors were obtained from an adult with an advanced solid tumor such as melanoma, head and neck, liver or kidney cancer.

The genes are TRBV7-8 and TRBJ2-7; 9 nucleotides match TRBD1. This CDR3 is 14 amino acids long. Germline V gene lookup returns CDR1 SGHVS and CDR2 FQNEAQ. The V segment lost 5 bases and the J segment 1 base; nucleotides outside the gene matches: 3. In DNA, the CDR3 is TGTGCCAGCAGCCCCGGGACAGGGTCCTACGAGCAGTACTTC. Its translation is CASSPGTGSYEQYF. Looking up the rest from reference TRBV7-8 and TRBJ2-7 gives the full variable domain: GAGVSQSPRYKVAKRGQDVALRCDPISGHVSLFWYQQALGQGPEFLTYFQNEAQLDKSGLPSDRFFAERPEGSVSTLKIQRTQQEDSAVYLCASSPGTGSYEQYFGPGTRLTVT.

As for this clone: Other DNA sequences in the same sample also yield this CDR3. The genes are TRBV27 and TRBJ2-7; no clear D. The CDR3 spans 12 residues. Germline CDR1 is MNHEY and CDR2 is SMNVEV (reference sequence). V was trimmed by 4 bases and J by 0 bases, leaving 4 bases between them. This CDR3 reads CASSSDSYEQYF. The CDR3 nucleotides are TGTGCCAGCAGTTCGGACTCCTACGAGCAGTACTTC.

V gene TRBV6-5 combines with J gene TRBJ2-1; 9 bases map to TRBD1. CDR1 MNHEY and CDR2 SVGAGI come from the germline V gene. The CDR3 has 15 residues. Trimming at V came to 5 bases and at J to 4 bases, leaving 6 bases not matched to a gene. CDR3 sequence: CASSAPGQGYNEQFF. CDR3 DNA: TGTGCCAGCAGTGCCCCGGGACAGGGATACAATGAGCAGTTCTTC.

This chain uses TRBV28 with TRBJ1-1; no firm D call. CDR3 length equals 14 residues. Germline V CDR1 and CDR2: MDHEN, SYDVKM. Trimming shortened V by 6 bases and J by 5 bases, and 16 bases separated the two germline ends. The CDR3 spells CASSLTTGSTEAFF. CDR3 nucleotides: TGTGCCAGCAGCCTTACAACGGGGTCTACTGAAGCTTTCTTT.

This rearrangement joins TRBV9 to TRBJ1-3; no clear D. CDR3 size: 16 residues. Trimming pared 0 bases from V and 0 bases from J, leaving 10 bases between. Germline loops: CDR1 SGDLS, CDR2 YYNGEE. The CDR3 sequence is CASSVESGVSGNTIYF. The DNA of the CDR3 is TGTGCCAGCAGCGTAGAGTCTGGGGTCTCTGGAAACACCATATATTTT.

The CDR3 region is CAIQRDRESPQVQYF. The CDR3 DNA sequence: TGTGCCATCCAAAGGGACAGGGAATCTCCCCAGGTGCAGTACTTC. The chain is built from TRBV10-3 and TRBJ2-7; TRBD1 agrees at 9 bases. Germline trimming cut 8 bases from V and 9 bases from J; bases unmatched to any gene: 17. In germline, CDR1 is ENHRY, CDR2 SYGVKD. The CDR3 is 15 residues long.

The chain carries TRBV9 and TRBJ2-3; TRBD1 matches at 12 bases. V shed 3 bases and J 2 bases; nucleotides not matched to a gene: 7. The CDR3 has 17 residues. Per germline, CDR1 SGDLS and CDR2 YYNGEE. DNA for the CDR3: TGTGCCAGCAGCGCCCCCGGGACAGGGGGCCCCACAGATACGCAGTATTTT. Its protein is CASSAPGTGGPTDTQYF.

V and J are TRBV2 and TRBJ2-7; 11 bases are shared with TRBD2. V was pared by 4 bases and J by 2 bases, with 10 bases of the junction left unmatched. The CDR3 totals 17 residues. Germline V gives CDR1 SNHLY, CDR2 FYNNEI. This chain's CDR3 is CASSAPPLAGDPYEQYF. CDR3 in DNA: TGTGCCAGCAGTGCCCCCCCACTAGCGGGAGACCCCTACGAGCAGTACTTC.